What follows is one T cell receptor (beta chain) and its context. This specimen belongs to a study of blood T cell repertoires in COVID-19. Study-wide context: Some COVID-19 samples were acute and others convalescent; all came from the United States, Italy and Spain.

Produced via immunoSEQ multiplex PCR; TCRdb's table is partial and in-frame only. Altogether approximately 50,000 clones are present, roughly nine tenths being singletons, with the ten largest covering about 3.8%. V was trimmed by 5 bases and J by 5 bases, leaving 4 bases between them. The CDR3 covers 11 residues. In germline, CDR1 is SGHVS, CDR2 FNYEAQ. Sequenced: peripheral blood. The chain joins TRBV7-6 to TRBJ2-1; D is unclear. The clonotype originates from a human donor in a cohort sampled during active COVID-19. The CDR3 here is CASSPDNEQFF. The CDR3, as DNA: TGTGCCAGCAGCCCCGACAATGAGCAGTTCTTC.